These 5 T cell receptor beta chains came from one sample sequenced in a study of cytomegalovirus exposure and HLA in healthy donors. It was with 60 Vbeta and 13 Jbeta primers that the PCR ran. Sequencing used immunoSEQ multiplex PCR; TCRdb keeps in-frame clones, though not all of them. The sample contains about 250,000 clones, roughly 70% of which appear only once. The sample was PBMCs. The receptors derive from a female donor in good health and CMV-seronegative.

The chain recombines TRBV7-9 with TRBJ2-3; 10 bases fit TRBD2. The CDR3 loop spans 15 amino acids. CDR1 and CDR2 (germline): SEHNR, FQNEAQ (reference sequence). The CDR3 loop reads CATYSSGRAPDTQYF. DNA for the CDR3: TGTGCAACATATTCCAGCGGGAGGGCCCCAGATACGCAGTATTTT.

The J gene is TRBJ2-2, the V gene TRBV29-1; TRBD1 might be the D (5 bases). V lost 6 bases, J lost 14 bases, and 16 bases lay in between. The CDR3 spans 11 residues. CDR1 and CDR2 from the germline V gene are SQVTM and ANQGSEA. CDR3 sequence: CSVTDRQNLFF. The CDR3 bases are TGCAGCGTCACCGACAGACAGAATCTGTTTTTT.

The CDR3 bases are TGTGCCAGCAGTGAAGGGGGGACTCAAAATCAGCCCCAGCATTTT. Translation: CASSEGGTQNQPQHF. This rearrangement joins TRBV2 to TRBJ1-5; possible D gene TRBD1, 5 bases. Trimming took 1 base from V and 4 from J, leaving 11 bases between them. The germline V gene encodes CDR1 SNHLY and CDR2 FYNNEI. The CDR3 consists of 15 residues.

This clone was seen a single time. DNA for the CDR3: TGTGCCAGCACCCACAGGCGATCGAACACTGAAGCTTTCTTT. This gives the protein CASTHRRSNTEAFF. The chain links TRBV28 to TRBJ1-1; maybe TRBD1 (5 bases). The V end lost 7 bases, the J end lost 1 base, and 13 bases lay between the germline ends. This CDR3 comprises 14 residues. From germline, CDR1 is MDHEN and CDR2 SYDVKM.

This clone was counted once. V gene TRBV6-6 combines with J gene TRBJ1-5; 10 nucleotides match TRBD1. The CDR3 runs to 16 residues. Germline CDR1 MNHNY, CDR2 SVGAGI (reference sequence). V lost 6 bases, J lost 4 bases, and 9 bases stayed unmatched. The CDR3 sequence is CASSHALDRGNQPQHF. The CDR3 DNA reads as TGTGCCAGCAGCCACGCCCTGGACAGGGGGAATCAGCCCCAGCATTTT.